Below, 3 T cell receptor beta chains from the same sample are listed, as sequenced in a study of beta chain features in type 1 diabetes (dated 2018 in TCRdb). Library method: the immunoSEQ multiplex PCR assay. The High Capacity cDNA Reverse Transcription Kit was used to reverse transcribe all of the isolated RNA, meaning that expressed TCRB transcripts were what got sequenced. This is the immuneACCESS table as TCRdb keeps it, with only in-frame sequences that have V and J called. A part of the clones is gone; compared with another copy, unresolved V genes explain less than half, and the rest is unexplained. The sample table records approximately 260,000 clones; about a fifth of these occur just once. The top ten constitute 0.028% of the sample. Overall results and qualifications from the work: Type 1 diabetes patients showed a moderate but significant shortening of TCRB CDR3 length in all four CD4+ subsets.

Their recognized antigens are unknown. The sequenced sample consisted of naive CD4+ T cells from blood. Reading the label with the study, this specimen's cell subset or site is: true naive CD4+ T cells. The receptors shown here come from a middle-aged woman with type 1 diabetes.

CDR3 amino acids: CAGRGAATNEKLFF. Written as DNA, the CDR3 is TGTGCCGGGAGGGGGGCGGCAACTAATGAAAAACTGTTTTTT. The V and J genes are TRBV2 and TRBJ1-4; TRBD1 might be the D (6 bases). The CDR3 extends over 14 amino acids. Germline loops: CDR1 SNHLY, CDR2 FYNNEI. Trimming shortened V by 11 bases and J by 0 bases, and 13 bases separated the two germline ends.

This clone appeared a few times. This sequence joins TRBV9 and TRBJ1-1, with TRBD1 matching 8 bases. J lost 3 bases, V lost 3 bases, and 7 bases had no gene match. The germline CDR1 and CDR2 sequences are SGDLS and YYNGEE. This CDR3 region has 15 residues. The chain's CDR3 is CASSADRGHHTEAFF. DNA for the CDR3: TGTGCCAGCAGCGCCGACAGGGGCCATCACACTGAAGCTTTCTTT.

V gene TRBV30 combines with J gene TRBJ2-7; 8 bases are shared with TRBD2. CDR3 length: 15 amino acids. After removal of 2 bases from V and 2 bases from J, the junction contained 8 bases not matched to a gene. Germline V gene sequence: CDR1 GTSNPN, CDR2 SVGIG (reference sequence). In DNA, the CDR3 is TGTGCCTGGAGTCTCGGACTAGCCGGGGCCTACGAGCAGTACTTC. It yields the protein CAWSLGLAGAYEQYF.